The 3 T cell receptor beta chains given below trace back to one sample, sequenced in a study of blood T cell repertoires in COVID-19. The data were produced by immunoSEQ multiplex PCR, yet TCRdb's version contains in-frame clones alone and is incomplete. The sample gives some 120,000 clones, around 86% of which show up once; about a quarter is in the top ten. The source material was peripheral blood. The receptors stem from a woman aged 80 or over with acute or convalescent COVID-19.

V and J are TRBV5-4 and TRBJ1-3; the D gene is possibly TRBD1 (5 bases). Germline V gene data show CDR1 as SGHNT and CDR2 as YYREEE (reference sequence). The CDR3 spans 15 residues. V lost 4 bases and J lost 0, with 11 bases in between. Written as DNA, the CDR3 is TGTGCCAGCAGCGGCGGGGGGACCTCTGGAAACACCATATATTTT. This gives the protein CASSGGGTSGNTIYF.

The genes are TRBV28 and TRBJ1-1, with a possible D match to TRBD1 (6 bases). The V end was cut by 6 bases, the J end by 4 bases, with 12 bases between. The CDR3 consists of 13 residues. Germline lookup yields CDR1 MDHEN and CDR2 SYDVKM. The CDR3 DNA follows: TGTGCCAGCAGCCGTAGGGGGGGCACTGAAGCTTTCTTT. The encoded protein is CASSRRGGTEAFF.

The CDR3 loop is CASSDGNGGQETQYF. CDR3 in DNA: TGTGCCAGCAGCGACGGCAACGGGGGGCAGGAGACCCAGTACTTC. This sequence joins TRBV5-4 and TRBJ2-5, with a weak D call TRBD2 (7 bases). Trimming removed 4 bases at V and 5 bases at J, with 18 bases between. Per germline, CDR1 SGHNT and CDR2 YYREEE (reference sequence). The CDR3 has 15 residues.